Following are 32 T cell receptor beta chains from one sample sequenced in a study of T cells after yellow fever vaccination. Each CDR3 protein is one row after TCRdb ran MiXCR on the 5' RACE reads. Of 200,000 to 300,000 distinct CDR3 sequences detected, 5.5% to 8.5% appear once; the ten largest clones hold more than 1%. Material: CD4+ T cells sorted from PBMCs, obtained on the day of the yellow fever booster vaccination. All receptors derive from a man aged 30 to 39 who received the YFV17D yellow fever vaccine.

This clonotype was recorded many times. For the CDR3, the DNA is TGTGCCAGCAGCGCAAACCGGGAGGGCTTTACTGTC. Translating gives CASSANREGFTV. The V call is TRBV7-8, the J call TRBJ2-7, with 8 bases aligning to TRBD2. CDR1 and CDR2 from the germline V gene are SGHVS and FQNEAQ. The CDR3 has 12 residues.

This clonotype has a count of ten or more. The CDR3 here is CASSQWAGVNTGELFF. CDR3 bases: TGTGCCAGCAGCCAATGGGCGGGAGTCAACACCGGGGAGCTGTTTTTT. The rearrangement joins TRBV3-1 to TRBJ2-2; 7 bases are shared with TRBD2. The germline V gene encodes CDR1 LGHDT and CDR2 YNNKEL (reference sequence). The CDR3 covers 16 residues. V gave up 2 bases and J gave up 2 bases; unmatched junction bases: 5.

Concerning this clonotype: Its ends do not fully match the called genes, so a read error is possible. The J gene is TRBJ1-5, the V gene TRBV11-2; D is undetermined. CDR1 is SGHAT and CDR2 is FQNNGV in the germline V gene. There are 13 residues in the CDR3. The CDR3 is CASSLDRWSLGYF. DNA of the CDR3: TGTGCCAGCAGCTTAGATCGGTGGAGTTTGGGATATTTT.

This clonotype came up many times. The CDR3 is CASSPLGVTSYEQYF. The CDR3 nucleotides are TGTGCCAGCAGTCCCCTGGGAGTAACCTCCTACGAGCAGTACTTC. This chain connects TRBV27 to TRBJ2-7, with D perhaps matching TRBD2 (5 bases). The length of the CDR3 is 15 residues. Trimming stripped 5 bases from V and 0 bases from J, with 14 bases between. Per germline, CDR1 MNHEY and CDR2 SMNVEV (reference sequence).

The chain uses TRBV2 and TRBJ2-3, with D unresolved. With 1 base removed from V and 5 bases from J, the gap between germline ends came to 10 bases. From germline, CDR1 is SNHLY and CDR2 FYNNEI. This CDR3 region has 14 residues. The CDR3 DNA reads TGTGCCAGCAGTGAAGACCAACCCCTAGATACGCAGTATTTT. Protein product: CASSEDQPLDTQYF.

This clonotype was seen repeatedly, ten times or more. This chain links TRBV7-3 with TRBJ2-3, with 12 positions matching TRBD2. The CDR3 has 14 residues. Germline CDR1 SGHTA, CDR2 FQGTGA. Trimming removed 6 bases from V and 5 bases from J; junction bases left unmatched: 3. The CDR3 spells CASSRTSGIDTQYF. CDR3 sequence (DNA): TGTGCCAGCAGTCGGACTAGCGGGATAGATACGCAGTATTTT. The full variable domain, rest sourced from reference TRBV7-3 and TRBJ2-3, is GAGVSQTPSNKVTEKGKYVELRCDPISGHTALYWYRQSLGQGPEFLIYFQGTGAADDSGLPNDRFFAVRPEGSVSTLKIQRTERGDSAVYLCASSRTSGIDTQYFGPGTRLTVL.

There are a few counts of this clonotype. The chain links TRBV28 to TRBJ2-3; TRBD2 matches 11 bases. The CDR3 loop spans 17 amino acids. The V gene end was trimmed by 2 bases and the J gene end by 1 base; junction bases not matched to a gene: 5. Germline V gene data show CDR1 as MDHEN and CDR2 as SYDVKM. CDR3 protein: CASSLKGLAVRTDTQYF. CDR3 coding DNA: TGTGCCAGCAGTTTAAAGGGACTAGCGGTACGCACAGATACGCAGTATTTT. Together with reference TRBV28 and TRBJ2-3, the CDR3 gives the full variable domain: DVKVTQSSRYLVKRTGEKVFLECVQDMDHENMFWYRQDPGLGLRLIYFSYDVKMKEKGDIPEGYSVSREKKERFSLILESASTNQTSMYLCASSLKGLAVRTDTQYFGPGTRLTVL.

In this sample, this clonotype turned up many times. CDR3 coding DNA: TGCGCCAGCAGCTCCGCGGGCGAGGGCCTTGGGACCCAGTACTTC. Translated, it gives CASSSAGEGLGTQYF. The gene calls are TRBV5-1 and TRBJ2-5; D is perhaps TRBD2 (5 bases). The CDR3 is made up of 15 amino acids. CDR1 and CDR2 from the germline V gene are SGHRS and YFSETQ. V lost 3 bases to trimming and J lost 7 bases, with 19 bases between them.

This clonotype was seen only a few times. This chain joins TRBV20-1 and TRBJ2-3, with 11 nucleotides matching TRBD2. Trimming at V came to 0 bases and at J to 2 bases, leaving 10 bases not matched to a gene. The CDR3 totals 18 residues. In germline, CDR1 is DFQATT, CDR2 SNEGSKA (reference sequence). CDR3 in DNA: TGCAGTGCTAGAGATCCCCAGACTAGCGGGACCCTCACAGATACGCAGTATTTT. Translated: CSARDPQTSGTLTDTQYF.

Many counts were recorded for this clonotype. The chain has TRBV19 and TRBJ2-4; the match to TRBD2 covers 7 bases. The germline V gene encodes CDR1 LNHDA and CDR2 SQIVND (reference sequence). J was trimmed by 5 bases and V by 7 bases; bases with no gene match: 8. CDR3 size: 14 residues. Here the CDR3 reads CASIKRDGENIQYF. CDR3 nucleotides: TGTGCCAGTATTAAGCGGGACGGAGAAAACATTCAGTACTTC.

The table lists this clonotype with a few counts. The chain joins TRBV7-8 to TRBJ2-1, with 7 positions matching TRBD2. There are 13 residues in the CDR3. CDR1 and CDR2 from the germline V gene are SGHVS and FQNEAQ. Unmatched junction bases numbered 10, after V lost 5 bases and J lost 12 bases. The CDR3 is CASSTLADLGQFF. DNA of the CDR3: TGTGCCAGCAGCACGCTAGCGGACCTGGGGCAGTTCTTC. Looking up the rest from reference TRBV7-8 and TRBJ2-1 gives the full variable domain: GAGVSQSPRYKVAKRGQDVALRCDPISGHVSLFWYQQALGQGPEFLTYFQNEAQLDKSGLPSDRFFAERPEGSVSTLKIQRTQQEDSAVYLCASSTLADLGQFFGPGTRLTVL.

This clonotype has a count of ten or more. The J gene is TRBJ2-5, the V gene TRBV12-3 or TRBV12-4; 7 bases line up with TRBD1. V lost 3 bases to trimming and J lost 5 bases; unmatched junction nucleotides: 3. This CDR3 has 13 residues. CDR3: CASSFTGDETQYF. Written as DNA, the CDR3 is TGTGCCAGCAGTTTTACAGGGGATGAGACCCAGTACTTC.

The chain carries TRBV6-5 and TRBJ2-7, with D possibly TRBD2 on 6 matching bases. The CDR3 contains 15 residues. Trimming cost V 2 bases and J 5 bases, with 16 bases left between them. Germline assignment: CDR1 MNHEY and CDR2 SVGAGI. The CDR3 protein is CASSYRGDRRDEQYF. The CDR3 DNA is TGTGCCAGCAGTTACAGGGGTGATCGGAGGGACGAGCAGTACTTC.

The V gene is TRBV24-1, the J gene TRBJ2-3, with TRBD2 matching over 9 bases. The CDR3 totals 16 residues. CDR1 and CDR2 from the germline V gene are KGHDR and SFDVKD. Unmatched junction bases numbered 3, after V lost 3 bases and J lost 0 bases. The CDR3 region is CATSDRTSGSTDTQYF. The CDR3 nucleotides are TGTGCCACCAGTGATCGCACTAGCGGGAGCACAGATACGCAGTATTTT.

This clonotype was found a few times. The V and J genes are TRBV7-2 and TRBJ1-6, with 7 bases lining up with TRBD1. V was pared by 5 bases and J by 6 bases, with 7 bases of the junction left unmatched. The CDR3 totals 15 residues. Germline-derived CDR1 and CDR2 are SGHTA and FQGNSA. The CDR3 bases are TGTGCCAGCAGCCAAAGACAGGGAAGTAATTCACCCCTCCACTTT. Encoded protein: CASSQRQGSNSPLHF.

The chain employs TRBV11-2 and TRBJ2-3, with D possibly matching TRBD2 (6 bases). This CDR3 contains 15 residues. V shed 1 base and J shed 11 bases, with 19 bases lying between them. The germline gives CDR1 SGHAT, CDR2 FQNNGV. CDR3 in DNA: TGTGCCAGCAGCTTAGGAGTAGGGCCATTCGGGGGGCAGTATTTT. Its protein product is CASSLGVGPFGGQYF.

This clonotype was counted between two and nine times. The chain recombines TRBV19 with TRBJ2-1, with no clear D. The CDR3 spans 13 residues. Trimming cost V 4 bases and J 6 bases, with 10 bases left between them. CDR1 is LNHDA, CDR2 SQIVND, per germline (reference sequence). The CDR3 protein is CASSSELGNEQFF. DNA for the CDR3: TGTGCCAGTAGTAGCGAGCTTGGCAATGAGCAGTTCTTC.

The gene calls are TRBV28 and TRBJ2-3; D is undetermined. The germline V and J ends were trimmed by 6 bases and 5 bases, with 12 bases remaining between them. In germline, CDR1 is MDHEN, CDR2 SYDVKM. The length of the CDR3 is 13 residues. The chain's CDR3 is CASSTPPRDTQYF. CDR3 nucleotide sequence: TGTGCCAGCAGCACCCCTCCGCGAGATACGCAGTATTTT.

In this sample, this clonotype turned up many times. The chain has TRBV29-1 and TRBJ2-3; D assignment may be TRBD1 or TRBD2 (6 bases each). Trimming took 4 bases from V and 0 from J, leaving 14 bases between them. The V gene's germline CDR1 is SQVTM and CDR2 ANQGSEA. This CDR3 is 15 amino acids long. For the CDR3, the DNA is TGCAGCGTTGCGATGGGGGGCTCTAGCACAGATACGCAGTATTTT. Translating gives CSVAMGGSSTDTQYF.

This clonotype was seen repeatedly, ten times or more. The CDR3 DNA sequence: TGTGCCACCAGTGCCGGGACCGCCGAGGCAGAGACCCAGTACTTC. Translating it yields CATSAGTAEAETQYF. The rearrangement joins TRBV24-1 to TRBJ2-5; D tentatively reads TRBD1 or TRBD2 (5 bases each). This CDR3 is built from 15 residues. V was pared by 5 bases and J by 4 bases, with 16 bases between. Germline assignment: CDR1 KGHDR and CDR2 SFDVKD.

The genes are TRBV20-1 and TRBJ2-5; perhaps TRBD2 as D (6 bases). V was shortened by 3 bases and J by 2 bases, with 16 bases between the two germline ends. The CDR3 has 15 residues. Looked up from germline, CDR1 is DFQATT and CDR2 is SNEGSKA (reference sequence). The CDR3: CSASGDSHKQETQYF. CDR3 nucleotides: TGCAGTGCTAGCGGGGACTCACATAAACAAGAGACCCAGTACTTC.

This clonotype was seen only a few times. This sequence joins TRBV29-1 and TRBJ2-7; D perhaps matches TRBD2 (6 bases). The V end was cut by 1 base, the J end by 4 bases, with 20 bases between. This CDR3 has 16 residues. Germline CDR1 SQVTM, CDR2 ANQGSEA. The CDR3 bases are TGCAGCGTTGAAGGTCGCGGTGGCCGGGGGAGGTACGAGCAGTACTTC. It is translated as CSVEGRGGRGRYEQYF.

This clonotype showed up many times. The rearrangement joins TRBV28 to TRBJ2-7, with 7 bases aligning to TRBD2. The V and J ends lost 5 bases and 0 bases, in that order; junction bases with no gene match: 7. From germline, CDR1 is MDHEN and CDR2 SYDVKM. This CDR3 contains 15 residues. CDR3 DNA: TGTGCCAGCAGTCCAAGCGGCGGGAGCTCCTACGAGCAGTACTTC. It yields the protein CASSPSGGSSYEQYF.

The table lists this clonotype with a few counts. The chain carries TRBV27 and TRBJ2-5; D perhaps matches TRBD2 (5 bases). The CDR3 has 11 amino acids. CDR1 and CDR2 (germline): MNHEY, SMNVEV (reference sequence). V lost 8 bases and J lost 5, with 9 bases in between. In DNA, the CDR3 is TGTGCCAGCGGGAGAACGGAGACCCAGTACTTC. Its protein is CASGRTETQYF.

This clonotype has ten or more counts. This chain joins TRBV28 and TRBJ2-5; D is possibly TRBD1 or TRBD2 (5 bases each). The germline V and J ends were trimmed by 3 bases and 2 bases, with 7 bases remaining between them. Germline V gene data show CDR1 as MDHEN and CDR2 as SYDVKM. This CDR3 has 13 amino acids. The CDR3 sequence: CASSFGAQETQYF. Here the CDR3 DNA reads TGTGCCAGCAGTTTCGGGGCTCAAGAGACCCAGTACTTC. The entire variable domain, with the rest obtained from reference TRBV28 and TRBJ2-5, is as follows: DVKVTQSSRYLVKRTGEKVFLECVQDMDHENMFWYRQDPGLGLRLIYFSYDVKMKEKGDIPEGYSVSREKKERFSLILESASTNQTSMYLCASSFGAQETQYFGPGTRLLVL.

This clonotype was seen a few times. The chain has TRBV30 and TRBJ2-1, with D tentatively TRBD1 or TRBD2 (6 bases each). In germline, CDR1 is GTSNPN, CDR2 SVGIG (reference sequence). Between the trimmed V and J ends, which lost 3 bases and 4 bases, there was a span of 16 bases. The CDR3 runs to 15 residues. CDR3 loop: CAWRAGGGRYNEQFF. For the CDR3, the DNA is TGTGCCTGGAGAGCGGGTGGGGGGCGATACAATGAGCAGTTCTTC.

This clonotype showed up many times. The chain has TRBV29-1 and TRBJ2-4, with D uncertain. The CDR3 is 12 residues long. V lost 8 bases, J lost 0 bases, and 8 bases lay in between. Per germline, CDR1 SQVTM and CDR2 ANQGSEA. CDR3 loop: CSSLGAKNIQYF. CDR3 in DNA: TGCAGCTCTCTAGGAGCCAAAAACATTCAGTACTTC. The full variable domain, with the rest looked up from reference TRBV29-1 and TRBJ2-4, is SAVISQKPSRDICQRGTSLTIQCQVDSQVTMMFWYRQQPGQSLTLIATANQGSEATYESGFVIDKFPISRPNLTFSTLTVSNMSPEDSSIYLCSSLGAKNIQYFGAGTRLSVL.

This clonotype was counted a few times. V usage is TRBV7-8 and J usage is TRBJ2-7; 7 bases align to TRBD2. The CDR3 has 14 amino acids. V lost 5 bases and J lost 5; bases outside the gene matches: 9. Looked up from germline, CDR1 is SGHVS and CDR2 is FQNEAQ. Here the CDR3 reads CASSLRTSMHEQYF. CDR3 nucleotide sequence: TGTGCCAGCAGCCTTCGGACTAGTATGCACGAGCAGTACTTC.

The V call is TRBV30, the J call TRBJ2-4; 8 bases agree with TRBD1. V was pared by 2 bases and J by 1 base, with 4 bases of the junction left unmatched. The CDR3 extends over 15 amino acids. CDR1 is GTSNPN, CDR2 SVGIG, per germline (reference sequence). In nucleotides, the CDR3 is TGTGCCTGGAGTCCAGGGGGCGCGGCCAAAAACATTCAGTACTTC. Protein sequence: CAWSPGGAAKNIQYF.

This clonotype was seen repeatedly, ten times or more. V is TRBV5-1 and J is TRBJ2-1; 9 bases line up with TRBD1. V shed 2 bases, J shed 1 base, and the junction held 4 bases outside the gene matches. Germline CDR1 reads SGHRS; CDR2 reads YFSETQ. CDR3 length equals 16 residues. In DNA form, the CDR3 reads TGCGCCAGCAGCTTAACAGGGGGCGGATCCTACAATGAGCAGTTCTTC. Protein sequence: CASSLTGGGSYNEQFF.

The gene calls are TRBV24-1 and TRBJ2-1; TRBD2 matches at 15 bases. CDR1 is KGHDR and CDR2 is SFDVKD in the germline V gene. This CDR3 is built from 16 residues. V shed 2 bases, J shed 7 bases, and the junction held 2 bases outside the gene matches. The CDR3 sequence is CATSDSGLAGGNEQFF. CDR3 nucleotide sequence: TGTGCCACCAGTGATTCAGGACTAGCGGGGGGGAATGAGCAGTTCTTC.

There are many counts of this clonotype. The CDR3 nucleotides read TGCAGTGCTAGTGGGGGGAACCCCGAGCAGTACTTC. Residues: CSASGGNPEQYF. This rearrangement joins TRBV20-1 to TRBJ2-7, with a possible D match to TRBD2 (6 bases). The CDR3 consists of 12 residues. V was shortened by 3 bases and J by 6 bases, with 12 bases between the two germline ends. Germline CDR1 reads DFQATT; CDR2 reads SNEGSKA (reference sequence).